In this sample, the clone carrying this T cell receptor beta chain turned up a few times. What it recognizes is unknown. The data derive from a study of T-cell reconstitution after alpha-beta-depleted transplantation in children. Study results and caveats: Approximately two months post-transplant, alpha-beta T cells reportedly originated from several hundred expanded graft clones. Surviving recipient T cells and thymic progenitors underlay high day-60 TCRbeta diversity in some patients. T-cell numbers and diversity, one year after transplant, stemmed largely from T cells that were newly produced.

Trimming stripped 5 bases from V and 3 bases from J, with 17 bases between. The CDR3 is 15 residues long. The V gene's germline CDR1 is SEHNR and CDR2 FQNEAQ (reference sequence). Preparation of the TCRbeta library used unique molecular identifiers. Each CDR3 protein is one row after TCRdb ran MiXCR on the PCR reads. This sample yields some 300,000 distinct CDR3 sequences, of which 10% are seen a single time; less than 9% belongs to the top ten. The chain links TRBV7-9 to TRBJ2-7; perhaps TRBD1 as D (6 bases). This material consisted of PBMCs, taken before TCRalphabeta/CD19-depleted stem cell transplant. This clonotype was obtained from a boy less than two years old with acute myeloid leukemia, due to receive a stem cell transplant. The CDR3 nucleotides are TGTGCCAGCAGCAAATCCAAACAGGGTCGCTACGAGCAGTACTTC. The encoded protein is CASSKSKQGRYEQYF.